This T cell receptor beta chain emerged from a study of T cell responses to AZD1222 COVID-19 vaccine. Overall study findings and caveats: Spike-specific TCR breadth and depth both grew after two AZD1222 doses. Repertoire collection took place solely once the T cell response had peaked.

There are 13 residues in the CDR3. The V and J ends lost 6 bases and 2 bases respectively, with 10 bases between them. In germline, CDR1 is MNHEY, CDR2 SVGAGI. With respect to this clone: Its specificity is unknown. Other DNA sequences of this sample code for an identical CDR3.

TCRdb's copy holds only in-frame clones and misses some; the assay was immunoSEQ multiplex PCR. The data show roughly 140,000 clones, with 94% seen just once and about 1.3% held by the top ten. The chain combines TRBV6-5 with TRBJ1-1, with a weak D call TRBD1 (6 bases). This TCR derives from an adult in good health. The sample was peripheral blood, taken on day 0 of AZD1222 vaccination. CDR3 in amino acids: CASSPQGNTEAFF. CDR3 DNA: TGTGCCAGCAGCCCACAGGGAAACACTGAAGCTTTCTTT.